The clone carrying this T cell receptor (beta chain) appeared a few times. These data originate in a study of T cells in Graves' hyperthyroidism and ophthalmopathy. Amplification of TCR beta CDR3 regions used RNA as the template. During a first-round RT-PCR of the TCR CDR3, the HTBI primer set was used. TCRdb reprocessed the multiplex PCR reads with MiXCR, giving one entry per CDR3 protein. The table has 600,000 or so distinct CDR3 sequences, around 42% seen once; the top ten hold 8.2%. Trimming left V 0 bases short and J 0 bases short, with 5 bases between. The germline V gene encodes CDR1 SGHTA and CDR2 FQGNSA. The CDR3 contains 15 residues.

The clonotype was recovered from a woman aged 18 to 35 with Graves' hyperthyroidism. The rearrangement links TRBV7-2 to TRBJ1-4; D gene unclear. What was sequenced was peripheral blood or thyroid tissue (not recorded which). CDR3 in amino acids: CASSLALATNEKLFF. As DNA, the CDR3 is TGTGCCAGCAGCTTAGCGCTGGCAACTAATGAAAAACTGTTTTTT. The full variable domain, rest sourced from reference TRBV7-2 and TRBJ1-4, is GAGVSQSPSNKVTEKGKDVELRCDPISGHTALYWYRQSLGQGLEFLIYFQGNSAPDKSGLPSDRFSAERTGGSVSTLTIQRTQQEDSAVYLCASSLALATNEKLFFGSGTQLSVL.